The 19 T cell receptor beta chains listed next were all sequenced from one sample in a study of graft-versus-host responses after intestinal transplantation. These receptors' antigens are unknown. Clones were sequenced by immunoSEQ multiplex PCR, and TCRdb holds only the in-frame ones, with some missing. This sample yields approximately 46,000 clones, of which approximately 84% are seen a single time; 0.45% to 0.55% belongs to the top ten. The specimen was unstimulated CD4+ T cells sorted from spleen or lymph node cells, collected before transplant. Every receptor here comes from a human donor who was the organ donor for an intestinal transplant.

The chain employs TRBV7-2 and TRBJ1-2, with D unclear. V was trimmed by 1 base and J by 0 bases, leaving 6 bases between them. CDR1 and CDR2 (germline): SGHTA, FQGNSA. This CDR3 region has 14 residues. The CDR3 bases are TGTGCCAGCAGCTTAGGACAAACTAACTATGGCTACACCTTC. This gives the protein CASSLGQTNYGYTF.

The chain couples TRBV5-1 to TRBJ2-1; 8 nucleotides match TRBD2. V gave up 4 bases and J gave up 3 bases; unmatched junction bases: 3. Looked up from germline, CDR1 is SGHRS and CDR2 is YFSETQ. The CDR3 runs to 14 residues. CDR3 DNA: TGCGCCAGCAGCCTAAGCGGGAGCTACAATGAGCAGTTCTTC. It specifies CASSLSGSYNEQFF.

V and J are TRBV6-5 and TRBJ1-1; D call uncertain. Germline V lookup: CDR1 MNHEY, CDR2 SVGAGI. V lost 6 bases and J lost 3, with 11 bases in between. The CDR3 contains 13 residues. CDR3 DNA: TGTGCCAGCAGCTGGGTTGTGGACACTGAAGCTTTCTTT. Its translation is CASSWVVDTEAFF.

The chain's CDR3 is CASSLSVGGHFSYEQYF. CDR3 sequence (DNA): TGTGCCAGCAGCTTAAGCGTGGGTGGACACTTCTCCTACGAGCAGTACTTC. The V and J genes are TRBV11-2 and TRBJ2-5; a possible D gene is TRBD1 (5 bases). The J call is uncertain, as TRBJ2-7 better fits the DNA end. This CDR3 spans 17 amino acids. The germline V gene has CDR1 SGHAT and CDR2 FQNNGV.

The rearrangement links TRBV19 to TRBJ1-5, with D maybe TRBD1 (6 bases). V lost 1 base and J 7 bases, leaving 11 bases between the germline ends. The germline gives CDR1 LNHDA, CDR2 SQIVND (reference sequence). The CDR3 is 14 amino acids. The CDR3 here is CASSIGTVGQPQHF. CDR3 nucleotides: TGTGCCAGTAGTATAGGGACAGTAGGGCAGCCCCAGCATTTT.

This chain links TRBV30 with TRBJ1-6; unclear D gene. The germline V gene has CDR1 GTSNPN and CDR2 SVGIG (reference sequence). The CDR3 extends over 17 amino acids. With 0 bases removed from V and 0 bases from J, the gap between germline ends came to 12 bases. CDR3 loop: CAWSVGRTSSYNSPLHF. Written as DNA, the CDR3 is TGTGCCTGGAGTGTCGGGCGCACGAGCTCCTATAATTCACCCCTCCACTTT.

Turning to this clone: Within the sample, other DNA sequences also encode this same CDR3. V usage is TRBV5-1 and J usage is TRBJ2-1; D remains ambiguous. CDR1 and CDR2 from the germline V gene are SGHRS and YFSETQ. CDR3 size: 12 residues. V was pared by 1 base and J by 7 bases, with 6 bases between. The CDR3 sequence: CASSLMGNEQFF. Written as DNA, the CDR3 is TGCGCCAGCAGCTTGATGGGAAATGAGCAGTTCTTC.

V is TRBV4-1 and J is TRBJ2-5; D not resolved. Trimming took off 0 bases at V and 0 bases at J, with 8 bases between the two ends. CDR1 is MGHRA, CDR2 YSYEKL, per germline. The length of the CDR3 is 15 residues. The CDR3 DNA is TGCGCCAGCAGCCAAGATCGGCAGTACCAAGAGACCCAGTACTTC. Residues: CASSQDRQYQETQYF.

The chain recombines TRBV29-1 with TRBJ2-5; D assignment may be TRBD1 or TRBD2 (6 bases each). Germline CDR1 and CDR2: SQVTM and ANQGSEA. V lost 4 bases and J lost 5, with 20 bases in between. This CDR3 comprises 15 residues. The CDR3 DNA sequence: TGCAGCGTTGTGCCTGCGGTGGGGGCGGGGGAGACCCAGTACTTC. This encodes CSVVPAVGAGETQYF.

The rearrangement joins TRBV6-6 to TRBJ2-7; unclear D gene. CDR3 size: 12 residues. Per the germline V gene, CDR1 is MNHNY and CDR2 is SVGAGI (reference sequence). V lost 2 bases to trimming and J lost 2 bases, with 4 bases between them. In DNA form, the CDR3 reads TGTGCCAGCAGTTACGGGACCTACGAGCAGTACTTC. Translation gives CASSYGTYEQYF.

The genes are TRBV19 and TRBJ2-7; 12 bases line up with TRBD2. The CDR3 loop spans 14 amino acids. The J segment lost 2 bases and the V segment lost 4 bases, leaving 0 bases of the junction unmatched. Germline lookup yields CDR1 LNHDA and CDR2 SQIVND (reference sequence). The CDR3 DNA reads as TGTGCCAGTAGTAGGACTAGCGGGACCTACGAGCAGTACTTC. Amino acid sequence: CASSRTSGTYEQYF.

The V and J genes are TRBV6-4 and TRBJ2-3; the D gene is possibly TRBD1 (7 bases). The CDR3 sequence is 14 residues long. The V end lost 8 bases, the J end lost 1 base, and 13 bases lay between the germline ends. Germline loops: CDR1 MRHNA, CDR2 SNTAGT. In DNA form, the CDR3 reads TGTGCCAGCTCCCAGGGGGGCGGCACAGATACGCAGTATTTT. This translates into CASSQGGGTDTQYF.

V usage is TRBV10-2 and J usage is TRBJ1-3; D not resolved. The ends were cut back, 4 bases at V and 0 bases at J, with 10 bases in the middle. The CDR3 sequence is 15 residues long. Germline loops: CDR1 WSHSY, CDR2 SAAADI. CDR3 sequence (DNA): TGCGCCAGCAGTGTGGGCGTTAGCTCTGGAAACACCATATATTTT. Translation: CASSVGVSSGNTIYF.

The gene calls are TRBV6-5 and TRBJ2-7; tentative D call: TRBD1 (5 bases). V was clipped by 5 bases and J by 2 bases, with 13 bases between them. Per germline, CDR1 MNHEY and CDR2 SVGAGI. The CDR3 is made up of 14 amino acids. The CDR3 nucleotides are TGTGCCAGCAGTGCTAGACAGATAGCCTACGAGCAGTACTTC. Amino acids: CASSARQIAYEQYF.

The chain uses TRBV5-6 and TRBJ1-2; D is perhaps TRBD1 (6 bases). Germline lookup yields CDR1 SGHDT and CDR2 YYEEEE. The V gene lost 3 bases and the J gene lost 8 bases, with 29 bases spanning the gap. The CDR3 is 18 amino acids. The CDR3 bases are TGTGCCAGCAGCTCGGTCGATATCCGGGACATCCCCGTGTGGGGCTACACCTTC. This codes for CASSSVDIRDIPVWGYTF.

The CDR3 sequence: CASSFLSGRKADTQYF. Written as DNA, the CDR3 is TGTGCCAGCAGCTTCCTTAGCGGGAGGAAGGCAGATACGCAGTATTTT. This sequence joins TRBV7-2 and TRBJ2-3; TRBD2 aligns across 10 bases. V was clipped by 3 bases and J by 4 bases; unmatched bases: 7. This CDR3 comprises 16 residues. Germline-derived CDR1 and CDR2 are SGHTA and FQGNSA.

The rearrangement uses TRBV7-2 and TRBJ2-7, with 8 nucleotides matching TRBD1. V shed 2 bases and J 4 bases; nucleotides not matched to a gene: 1. Germline V lookup: CDR1 SGHTA, CDR2 FQGNSA. There are 13 residues in the CDR3. For the CDR3, the DNA is TGTGCCAGCAGCTTACAGGGGGCGTACGAGCAGTACTTC. Translation gives CASSLQGAYEQYF.

The V gene is TRBV5-1, the J gene TRBJ2-7; no definite D call. The V gene's germline CDR1 is SGHRS and CDR2 YFSETQ. The CDR3 loop spans 13 amino acids. Trimming pared 3 bases from V and 0 bases from J, leaving 7 bases between. The CDR3 loop reads CASSSLPSYEQYF. The CDR3 DNA is TGCGCCAGCAGCTCACTACCCTCCTACGAGCAGTACTTC.

The table lists this clone with a few counts. The V call is TRBV18, the J call TRBJ1-1; TRBD1 aligns across 9 bases. J was trimmed by 3 bases and V by 2 bases; bases with no gene match: 13. The germline CDR1 and CDR2 sequences are KGHSH and LQKENI. The length of the CDR3 is 18 residues. The CDR3 nucleotides read TGTGCCAGCTCACCAGGGACAGGGTTCAAACTACGGGACACTGAAGCTTTCTTT. Translated, it gives CASSPGTGFKLRDTEAFF.